Below are 18 T cell receptor beta chains sequenced from a single sample in a study of vaccination effects on CD4 cells after COVID-19 (dated by TCRdb to between 2021 and 2024). After around eleven days of culture, CD4+ T cells were isolated with the EasySep CD4+ T cell isolation kit. Each participant got two doses of an mRNA SARS-CoV-2 vaccine, either BNT162b2 or mRNA-1273. Their specific antigens are unknown. Libraries were constructed by the immunoSEQ multiplex PCR assay. Drawn from immuneACCESS, this table holds only the in-frame rearrangements with V and J called that TCRdb kept. Clones are partly lost; checked studies trace under half to an unresolved V gene and leave the rest unexplained. The sample table records about 40,000 clones; about two thirds of these occur just once. Clones ranked in the top ten supply less than 9.5% of the sample. The sequenced sample was CD4+ T cells from PBMCs cultured without peptide, obtained after COVID-19 vaccination. The receptors were gathered from a human donor who received a COVID-19 vaccine.

There are a few counts of this clone. The chain links TRBV6-4 to TRBJ2-3; TRBD2 matches at 16 bases. CDR3 size: 16 residues. V dropped 2 bases and J dropped 4; count of bases not matched to a gene: 0. Per the germline V gene, CDR1 is MRHNA and CDR2 is SNTAGT. CDR3 in amino acids: CASSDGTSGGADTQYF. CDR3 in DNA: TGTGCCAGCAGTGACGGGACTAGCGGGGGGGCAGATACGCAGTATTTT.

This chain links TRBV10-2 with TRBJ2-1, with D perhaps matching TRBD1 (5 bases). Germline V gene sequence: CDR1 WSHSY, CDR2 SAAADI. V lost 2 bases and J 10 bases, leaving 18 bases between the germline ends. This CDR3 is 15 amino acids long. This chain's CDR3 is CASSEARAYLDEQFF. DNA of the CDR3: TGCGCCAGCAGTGAGGCCAGGGCCTATCTGGACGAGCAGTTCTTC.

The chain is built from TRBV27 and TRBJ2-6, with 11 bases aligning to TRBD1. CDR3 length: 18 amino acids. V shed 8 bases and J 1 base; nucleotides not matched to a gene: 10. Germline-derived CDR1 and CDR2 are MNHEY and SMNVEV (reference sequence). The CDR3, as DNA: TGTGCCAGCCGTGCCCCCGGGACAGGGGGATCTGGGGCCAACGTCCTGACTTTC. Its protein product is CASRAPGTGGSGANVLTF.

The chain links TRBV13 to TRBJ1-5, with TRBD1 matching 8 bases. Germline CDR1 reads PRHDT; CDR2 reads FYEKMQ (reference sequence). V dropped 5 bases and J dropped 7; count of bases not matched to a gene: 13. The CDR3 has 16 amino acids. CDR3 loop: CASSREAYRGRQPQHF. CDR3 sequence (DNA): TGTGCCAGCAGCCGGGAAGCATACAGGGGGAGGCAGCCCCAGCATTTT. Looking up the rest from reference TRBV13 and TRBJ1-5 gives the full variable domain: AAGVIQSPRHLIKEKRETATLKCYPIPRHDTVYWYQQGPGQDPQFLISFYEKMQSDKGSIPDRFSAQQFSDYHSELNMSSLELGDSALYFCASSREAYRGRQPQHFGDGTRLSIL.

The J gene is TRBJ1-5, the V gene TRBV7-8, with 8 bases identical to TRBD1. Germline loops: CDR1 SGHVS, CDR2 FQNEAQ. This CDR3 is built from 16 residues. Trimming removed 1 base from V and 2 bases from J; junction bases left unmatched: 4. This chain's CDR3 is CASSLGPGGGNQPQHF. The CDR3 DNA follows: TGTGCCAGCAGCTTAGGGCCAGGGGGCGGCAATCAGCCCCAGCATTTT.

The V and J genes are TRBV5-4 and TRBJ2-3; 9 positions match TRBD1. The CDR3 loop spans 15 amino acids. Germline CDR1 SGHNT, CDR2 YYREEE (reference sequence). J lost 0 bases, V lost 2 bases, and 1 base had no gene match. The CDR3 sequence is CASSFGQGSTDTQYF. In nucleotides, the CDR3 is TGTGCCAGCAGCTTCGGACAGGGGAGCACAGATACGCAGTATTTT.

The sample holds a few counts of this clone. The gene calls are TRBV7-6 and TRBJ2-7; no clear D. CDR1 SGHVS and CDR2 FNYEAQ come from the germline V gene. The ends were cut back, 5 bases at V and 4 bases at J, with 9 bases in the middle. The CDR3 runs 12 residues. Here the CDR3 reads CASSPTAYEQYF. The DNA for the CDR3 is TGTGCCAGCAGCCCCACTGCGTACGAGCAGTACTTC.

The chain employs TRBV5-1 and TRBJ2-6; D assignment may be TRBD1 or TRBD2 (5 bases each). With 1 base removed from V and 1 base from J, the gap between germline ends came to 9 bases. The CDR3 has 16 residues. Germline CDR1 is SGHRS and CDR2 is YFSETQ. The CDR3 DNA sequence: TGCGCCAGCAGCTTGACAGGCGGGTCTGGGGCCAACGTCCTGACTTTC. It codes for CASSLTGGSGANVLTF.

This sequence joins TRBV5-1 and TRBJ1-4, with D unclear. The ends were cut back, 4 bases at V and 5 bases at J, with 15 bases in the middle. CDR1 is SGHRS and CDR2 is YFSETQ in the germline V gene. The CDR3 contains 15 residues. CDR3 nucleotides: TGCGCCAGCAGCGAGGACGGCAAGAGAAATGAAAAACTGTTTTTT. Amino acids: CASSEDGKRNEKLFF.

The V call is TRBV6-5, the J call TRBJ2-7, with 9 positions matching TRBD1. Germline loops: CDR1 MNHEY, CDR2 SVGAGI. With V trimmed by 2 bases and J by 7 bases, 9 bases remained unmatched. The CDR3 has 15 residues. The CDR3 spells CASSYTGTGFGEQYF. CDR3 nucleotide sequence: TGTGCCAGCAGTTACACCGGGACAGGGTTTGGGGAGCAGTACTTC.

V and J are TRBV24-1 and TRBJ1-2; no clear D gene. Trimming took 4 bases from V and 6 from J, leaving 11 bases between them. The germline V gene encodes CDR1 KGHDR and CDR2 SFDVKD. This CDR3 has 13 amino acids. Here the CDR3 reads CATSDRRENGYTF. CDR3 sequence (DNA): TGTGCCACCAGTGACCGCCGGGAGAATGGCTACACCTTC.

The CDR3 region is CASSIADRTNTGELFF. The CDR3 nucleotides read TGTGCCAGTAGTATAGCGGACAGAACGAACACCGGGGAGCTGTTTTTT. The chain links TRBV19 to TRBJ2-2; weak D call: TRBD1 (6 bases). Germline V gene sequence: CDR1 LNHDA, CDR2 SQIVND (reference sequence). CDR3 length equals 16 residues. Trimming left V 1 base short and J 0 bases short, with 9 bases between.

The chain carries TRBV6-2 or TRBV6-3 and TRBJ1-2; no firm D call. CDR1 and CDR2 (germline): MNHEY, SVGEGT. The CDR3 totals 12 residues. Trimming stripped 5 bases from V and 2 bases from J, with 6 bases between. CDR3 residues: CASSLMNYGYTF. CDR3 coding DNA: TGTGCCAGCAGTCTCATGAACTATGGCTACACCTTC.

The chain links TRBV6-5 to TRBJ2-7, with 7 bases that match TRBD2. CDR1 is MNHEY, CDR2 SVGAGI, per germline. J gave up 4 bases and V 4 bases, and 4 bases lay outside the gene matches. The CDR3 length is 13 residues. The CDR3 reads CASSLLGGYEQYF. CDR3 DNA: TGTGCCAGCAGTTTATTGGGAGGGTACGAGCAGTACTTC.

The genes are TRBV15 and TRBJ1-1, with D possibly matching TRBD1 (6 bases). From germline, CDR1 is LNHNV and CDR2 YYDKDF (reference sequence). Trimming cost V 5 bases and J 10 bases, with 20 bases left between them. The CDR3 has 14 amino acids. CDR3 nucleotide sequence: TGTGCCACCAGCCCACAGGGCTCGGGGCTAGGAGCTTTCTTT. This translates into CATSPQGSGLGAFF. The whole variable domain, remainder taken from reference TRBV15 and TRBJ1-1, is DAMVIQNPRYQVTQFGKPVTLSCSQTLNHNVMYWYQQKSSQAPKLLFHYYDKDFNNEADTPDNFQSRRPNTSFCFLDIRSPGLGDTAMYLCATSPQGSGLGAFFGQGTRLTVV.

This clone was found once. This chain uses TRBV7-2 with TRBJ2-2, with TRBD1 as a possible D gene (5 bases). The CDR3 sequence is 16 residues long. The germline V gene encodes CDR1 SGHTA and CDR2 FQGNSA. Trimming pared 4 bases from V and 0 bases from J, leaving 12 bases between. As DNA, the CDR3 is TGTGCCAGCAGCTCCTACAGGAGTGCGAACACCGGGGAGCTGTTTTTT. Translating gives CASSSYRSANTGELFF.

The chain recombines TRBV19 with TRBJ1-1, with D maybe TRBD1 (5 bases). The V and J ends lost 3 bases and 1 base respectively, with 6 bases between them. CDR3 length: 13 residues. Germline lookup yields CDR1 LNHDA and CDR2 SQIVND (reference sequence). The CDR3 loop is CASSIQGNTEAFF. DNA of the CDR3: TGTGCCAGTAGTATCCAGGGGAACACTGAAGCTTTCTTT.

A single count supports this clone. The rearrangement links TRBV24-1 to TRBJ1-1; TRBD1 is a possible D gene (5 bases). Trimming cost V 3 bases and J 4 bases, with 17 bases left between them. There are 16 residues in the CDR3. CDR1 is KGHDR and CDR2 is SFDVKD in the germline V gene. The CDR3 here is CATSDPQTGRGTEAFF. In DNA, the CDR3 is TGTGCCACCAGTGATCCGCAGACGGGGAGGGGCACTGAAGCTTTCTTT.